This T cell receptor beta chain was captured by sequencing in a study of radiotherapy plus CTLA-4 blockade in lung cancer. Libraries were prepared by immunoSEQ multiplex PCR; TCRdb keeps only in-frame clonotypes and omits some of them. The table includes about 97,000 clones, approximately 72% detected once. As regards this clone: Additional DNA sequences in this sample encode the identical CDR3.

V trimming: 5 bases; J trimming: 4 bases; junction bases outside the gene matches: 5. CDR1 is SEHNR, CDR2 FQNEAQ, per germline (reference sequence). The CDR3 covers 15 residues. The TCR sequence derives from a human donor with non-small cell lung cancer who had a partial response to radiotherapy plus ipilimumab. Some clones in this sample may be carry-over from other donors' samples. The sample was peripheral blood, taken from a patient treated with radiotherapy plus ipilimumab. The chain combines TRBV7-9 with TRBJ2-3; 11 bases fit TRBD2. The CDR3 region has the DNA TGTGCCAGCAGCCGTACTAGCGGGGGCCCAGATACGCAGTATTTT. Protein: CASSRTSGGPDTQYF.